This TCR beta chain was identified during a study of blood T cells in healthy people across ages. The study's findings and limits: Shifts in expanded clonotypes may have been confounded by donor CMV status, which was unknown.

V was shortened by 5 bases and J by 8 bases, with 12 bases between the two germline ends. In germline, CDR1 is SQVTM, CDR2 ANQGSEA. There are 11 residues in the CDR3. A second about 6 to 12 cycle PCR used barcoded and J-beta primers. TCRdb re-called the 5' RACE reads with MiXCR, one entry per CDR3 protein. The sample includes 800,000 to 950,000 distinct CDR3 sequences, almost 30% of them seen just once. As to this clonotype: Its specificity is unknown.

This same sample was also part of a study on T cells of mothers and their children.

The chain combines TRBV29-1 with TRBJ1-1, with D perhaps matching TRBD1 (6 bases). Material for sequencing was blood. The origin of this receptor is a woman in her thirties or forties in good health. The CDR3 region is CSVFRDREAFF. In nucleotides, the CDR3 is TGCAGCGTTTTCCGAGACAGGGAAGCTTTCTTT.